Shown below are 2 T cell receptor beta chains from a single sample sequenced in a study of beta chain features in type 1 diabetes (dated 2018 in TCRdb). Library preparation employed the immunoSEQ multiplex PCR assay. The entire isolated RNA was reverse transcribed using the High Capacity cDNA Reverse Transcription Kit, and thus expressed TCRB transcripts were sequenced. TCRdb retrieved this table from immuneACCESS and kept in-frame rearrangements only. Not all clones are present; in checked studies, unresolved V genes account for under half, and no reason is known for the remainder. This sample gives under 350,000 clones in total; about 8% of them show up just once. 1% of the sample is in the top ten clones. The sequenced material came from central memory CD4+ T cells from blood. The receptors originated from a woman aged 18-29 years in good health.

The chain couples TRBV2 to TRBJ1-2; D is ambiguous. CDR3 length equals 13 residues. Trimming stripped 4 bases from V and 2 bases from J, with 8 bases between. The V gene's germline CDR1 is SNHLY and CDR2 FYNNEI. CDR3 coding DNA: TGTGCCAGCAGTGGATTGGCAAACTATGGCTACACCTTC. It translates to CASSGLANYGYTF.

V and J are TRBV7-3 and TRBJ2-5; the match to TRBD1 covers 10 bases. The CDR3 totals 15 residues. Germline loops: CDR1 SGHTA, CDR2 FQGTGA. After removal of 5 bases from V and 5 bases from J, the junction contained 8 bases not matched to a gene. CDR3 region: CASSVRQGAGETQYF. CDR3 nucleotides: TGTGCCAGCAGCGTTAGACAGGGGGCTGGGGAGACCCAGTACTTC.